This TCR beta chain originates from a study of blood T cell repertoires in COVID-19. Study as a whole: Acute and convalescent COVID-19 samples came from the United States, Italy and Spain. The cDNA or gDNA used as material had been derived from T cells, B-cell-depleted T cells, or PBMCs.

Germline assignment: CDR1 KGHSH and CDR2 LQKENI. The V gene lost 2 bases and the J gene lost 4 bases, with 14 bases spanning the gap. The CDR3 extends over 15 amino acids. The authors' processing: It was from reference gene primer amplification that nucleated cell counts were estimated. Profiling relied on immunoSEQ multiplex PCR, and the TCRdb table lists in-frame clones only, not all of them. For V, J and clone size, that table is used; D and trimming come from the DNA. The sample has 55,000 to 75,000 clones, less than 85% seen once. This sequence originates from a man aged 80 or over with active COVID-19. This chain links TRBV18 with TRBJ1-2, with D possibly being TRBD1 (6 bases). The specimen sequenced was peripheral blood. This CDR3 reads CASSPGGAQRYGYTF. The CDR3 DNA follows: TGTGCCAGCTCACCAGGGGGGGCGCAGCGCTATGGCTACACCTTC.